The next 19 T cell receptor beta chains were all read from a single sample in a study of breast tumors, draining lymph nodes, adjacent tissues. Samples came from axillary lymph nodes draining the breast cancer. TCRdb called the multiplex PCR reads again in MiXCR, with one record for every CDR3 protein. Of about 100,000 distinct CDR3 sequences listed, about 20% were seen once; the top ten hold around 1.3%. Sequencing input: axillary lymph node tissue. The receptor set was obtained from a female donor with breast cancer. Some clones in this sample may be carry-over from other donors' samples.

About this clonotype itself: A read error is possible here, since a much larger clone lies one base away. The chain recombines TRBV9 with TRBJ2-1, with D tentatively TRBD2 (6 bases). V lost 4 bases to trimming and J lost 6 bases, with 17 bases between them. There are 15 residues in the CDR3. Looked up from germline, CDR1 is SGDLS and CDR2 is YYNGEE. CDR3 DNA sequence: TGTGCCAGCAGCCCGGACGGGGGTTCCGCCAATGAGCAGTTCTTC. Translating gives CASSPDGGSANEQFF.

This clonotype was seen at least ten times. The J gene is TRBJ1-4, the V gene TRBV19; no definite D call. CDR3 size: 14 residues. V dropped 4 bases and J dropped 3 bases, with 9 bases sitting between them. Germline V gene lookup returns CDR1 LNHDA and CDR2 SQIVND (reference sequence). CDR3 residues: CASSKASSNEKLFF. CDR3 in DNA: TGTGCCAGTAGTAAGGCCAGCTCTAATGAAAAACTGTTTTTT. Combining the CDR3 with reference TRBV19 and TRBJ1-4 gives the whole variable domain DGGITQSPKYLFRKEGQNVTLSCEQNLNHDAMYWYRQDPGQGLRLIYYSQIVNDFQKGDIAEGYSVSREKKESFPLTVTSAQKNPTAFYLCASSKASSNEKLFFGSGTQLSVL.

This clonotype showed up many times. J is TRBJ2-3 and V is TRBV20-1; 13 nucleotides agree with TRBD2. The V gene's germline CDR1 is DFQATT and CDR2 SNEGSKA (reference sequence). The CDR3 is 16 residues long. J lost 3 bases, V lost 5 bases, and 8 bases had no gene match. The CDR3 reads CSAGPLAGGRTDTQYF. The CDR3 nucleotides read TGCAGTGCTGGACCACTAGCGGGGGGGCGAACAGATACGCAGTATTTT.

Notes on this clonotype: A read error is possible here, since a much larger clone lies one base away. This rearrangement joins TRBV2 to TRBJ2-1, with 9 bases fitting TRBD1. The CDR3 spans 14 residues. J lost 8 bases, V lost 7 bases, and 9 bases had no gene match. Germline CDR1 is SNHLY and CDR2 is FYNNEI. The CDR3 DNA sequence: TGTGCCAGCACGGGACAGGGACTACAAGATGAGCAGTTCTTC. This gives the protein CASTGQGLQDEQFF.

A few counts support this clonotype. The V call is TRBV30, the J call TRBJ1-5, with D uncertain. Germline V gene lookup returns CDR1 GTSNPN and CDR2 SVGIG (reference sequence). The CDR3 runs to 13 residues. V lost 3 bases, J lost 10 bases, and 16 bases lay in between. CDR3 in amino acids: CAWSAWANDPQHF. CDR3 in DNA: TGTGCCTGGAGCGCCTGGGCAAATGATCCCCAGCATTTT.

This clonotype was counted many times. The chain employs TRBV6-5 and TRBJ2-3; D is unresolved. The CDR3 consists of 15 residues. The germline CDR1 and CDR2 sequences are MNHEY and SVGAGI. V was clipped by 5 bases and J by 4 bases, with 16 bases between them. CDR3 amino acids: CASSHYSDAADTQYF. Written as DNA, the CDR3 is TGTGCCAGCAGTCATTATTCGGACGCCGCAGATACGCAGTATTTT.

This clonotype occurred many times. This chain links TRBV9 with TRBJ2-1, with TRBD2 identical over 16 bases. The CDR3 has 18 residues. Trimming removed 2 bases from V and 7 bases from J; junction bases left unmatched: 9. The germline gives CDR1 SGDLS, CDR2 YYNGEE. The CDR3 nucleotides are TGTGCCAGCAGCGTCTCGGGACTAGCGGGAGGGCCTTTGAATGAGCAGTTCTTC. It translates to CASSVSGLAGGPLNEQFF. Together with reference TRBV9 and TRBJ2-1, the CDR3 gives the full variable domain: DSGVTQTPKHLITATGQRVTLRCSPRSGDLSVYWYQQSLDQGLQFLIQYYNGEERAKGNILERFSAQQFPDLHSELNLSSLELGDSALYFCASSVSGLAGGPLNEQFFGPGTRLTVL.

This clonotype was recorded many times. The chain joins TRBV29-1 to TRBJ1-2, with D uncertain. V was trimmed by 3 bases and J by 2 bases, leaving 10 bases between them. CDR1 SQVTM and CDR2 ANQGSEA come from the germline V gene. The CDR3 runs to 13 residues. CDR3 sequence reads: CSVDFTANYGYTF. The CDR3 DNA sequence: TGCAGCGTTGACTTTACCGCAAACTATGGCTACACCTTC. Full variable domain (outside the CDR3, taken from reference TRBV29-1 and TRBJ1-2): SAVISQKPSRDICQRGTSLTIQCQVDSQVTMMFWYRQQPGQSLTLIATANQGSEATYESGFVIDKFPISRPNLTFSTLTVSNMSPEDSSIYLCSVDFTANYGYTFGSGTRLTVV.

This chain uses TRBV7-9 with TRBJ1-1, with D hard to call. This CDR3 is built from 12 residues. Trimming stripped 5 bases from V and 4 bases from J, with 8 bases between. CDR1 and CDR2 (germline): SEHNR, FQNEAQ (reference sequence). This CDR3 reads CASSPRGTEAFF. The CDR3 DNA sequence: TGTGCCAGCAGCCCAAGAGGCACTGAAGCTTTCTTT.

This clonotype has more than one count but fewer than ten. Given a much more abundant clone one base away, this may be a read error. The chain carries TRBV4-1 and TRBJ1-3; no clear D gene. The V end lost 1 base, the J end lost 7 bases, and 5 bases lay between the germline ends. The CDR3 covers 12 residues. Germline V CDR1 and CDR2: MGHRA, YSYEKL. The CDR3 protein is CASSQGRNTIYF. The DNA of the CDR3 is TGCGCCAGCAGCCAAGGTAGGAACACCATATATTTT.

The chain links TRBV18 to TRBJ2-5; possibly TRBD1 for D (5 bases). The V and J ends lost 4 bases and 4 bases respectively, with 10 bases between them. This CDR3 is built from 13 residues. CDR1 is KGHSH, CDR2 LQKENI, per germline. CDR3 sequence: CASSQGLRETQYF. CDR3 in DNA: TGTGCCAGCTCACAGGGGCTGAGAGAGACCCAGTACTTC.

This clonotype was observed many times. The rearrangement uses TRBV5-1 and TRBJ1-4; TRBD1 aligns across 8 bases. The CDR3 is 16 amino acids. The germline V gene encodes CDR1 SGHRS and CDR2 YFSETQ. J lost 2 bases, V lost 1 base, and 4 bases had no gene match. CDR3 region: CASSLMQGATNEKLFF. CDR3 DNA sequence: TGCGCCAGCAGCTTGATGCAGGGGGCTACTAATGAAAAACTGTTTTTT.

This clonotype was seen ten or more times. V and J are TRBV12-3 or TRBV12-4 and TRBJ2-1, with 13 nucleotides matching TRBD2. The junction had 14 bases not matched to a gene; V was cut back by 5 bases and J by 13 bases. The CDR3 covers 16 residues. This chain's CDR3 is CASSPQSGLAGIEQFF. CDR3 sequence (DNA): TGTGCCAGCAGTCCCCAATCGGGACTAGCGGGGATCGAACAGTTCTTC.

This clonotype has ten or more counts. The genes are TRBV5-1 and TRBJ2-3, with D maybe TRBD1 (6 bases). In germline, CDR1 is SGHRS, CDR2 YFSETQ. The V end lost 0 bases, the J end lost 4 bases, and 12 bases lay between the germline ends. There are 15 residues in the CDR3. The CDR3 loop is CASSLVGRGPDTQYF. The CDR3 nucleotides are TGCGCCAGCAGCTTGGTGGGCAGGGGCCCAGATACGCAGTATTTT. The variable domain in full, completed from reference TRBV5-1 and TRBJ2-3, reads KAGVTQTPRYLIKTRGQQVTLSCSPISGHRSVSWYQQTPGQGLQFLFEYFSETQRNKGNFPGRFSGRQFSNSRSEMNVSTLELGDSALYLCASSLVGRGPDTQYFGPGTRLTVL.

This chain connects TRBV20-1 to TRBJ2-7; tentative D call: TRBD1 (5 bases). With 8 bases removed from V and 2 bases from J, the gap between germline ends came to 13 bases. The CDR3 runs 12 residues. Looked up from germline, CDR1 is DFQATT and CDR2 is SNEGSKA (reference sequence). The CDR3 coding sequence is TGCAGTTTGGCTACGGACACCTACGAGCAGTACTTC. As protein: CSLATDTYEQYF.

The chain employs TRBV28 and TRBJ1-5, with D perhaps TRBD1 (5 bases). V was trimmed by 6 bases and J by 5 bases, leaving 14 bases between them. CDR3 size: 14 residues. Per germline, CDR1 MDHEN and CDR2 SYDVKM. CDR3 loop: CASREQAGHQPQHF. The CDR3 DNA sequence: TGTGCCAGCAGGGAACAGGCGGGCCATCAGCCCCAGCATTTT.

This clonotype was counted only a few times. The rearrangement links TRBV27 to TRBJ1-2; 9 positions agree with TRBD1. The ends lost 3 bases at V and 7 bases at J; junction bases unmatched: 6. CDR1 and CDR2 (germline): MNHEY, SMNVEV (reference sequence). The CDR3 sequence is 14 residues long. The CDR3 reads CASSFTGGATGYTF. In nucleotides, the CDR3 is TGTGCCAGCAGTTTCACAGGGGGCGCAACTGGCTACACCTTC.

This clonotype showed up many times. This chain uses TRBV6-6 with TRBJ1-4; 7 bases are a match to TRBD1. The CDR3 loop spans 16 amino acids. In germline, CDR1 is MNHNY, CDR2 SVGAGI (reference sequence). V shed 5 bases, J shed 0 bases, and the junction held 6 bases outside the gene matches. CDR3 loop: CASSNPGTATNEKLFF. In DNA, the CDR3 is TGTGCCAGCAGTAACCCAGGGACAGCAACTAATGAAAAACTGTTTTTT.

In this sample, this clonotype turned up many times. The CDR3 sequence: CASGGGQGAGFLETQYF. As DNA, the CDR3 is TGTGCCAGCGGGGGGGGGCAGGGGGCGGGGTTTTTGGAGACCCAGTACTTC. The chain carries TRBV6-6 and TRBJ2-5, with D perhaps TRBD1 (8 bases). This CDR3 is built from 17 residues. From germline, CDR1 is MNHNY and CDR2 SVGAGI (reference sequence). Between the trimmed V and J ends, which lost 8 bases and 5 bases, there was a span of 27 bases.